Below, 13 T cell receptor beta chains from the same sample are listed, as sequenced in a study of blood T cell repertoires in COVID-19. TCRdb's copy holds only in-frame clones and misses some; the assay was immunoSEQ multiplex PCR. The sample consists of 60,000 to 70,000 clones, about 81% of them appearing once. The sample comprised peripheral blood. All receptors come from a man older than 75 with acute or convalescent COVID-19.

V usage is TRBV6-5 and J usage is TRBJ2-7; 10 nucleotides line up with TRBD1. Germline assignment: CDR1 MNHEY and CDR2 SVGAGI. The V segment lost 5 bases and the J segment 5 bases; nucleotides outside the gene matches: 6. There are 14 residues in the CDR3. The CDR3 sequence is CASSIGGTGDEQYF. CDR3 DNA: TGTGCCAGCAGTATAGGCGGGACAGGGGACGAGCAGTACTTC.

This chain connects TRBV24-1 to TRBJ2-3; TRBD1 is a possible D gene (6 bases). Per the germline V gene, CDR1 is KGHDR and CDR2 is SFDVKD. Between the trimmed V and J ends, which lost 3 bases and 6 bases, there was a span of 9 bases. CDR3 size: 13 residues. The CDR3 sequence: CATSDLTGDTQYF. CDR3 nucleotide sequence: TGTGCCACCAGTGATCTCACAGGGGATACGCAGTATTTT.

The rearrangement links TRBV19 to TRBJ2-7; D unresolved. Looked up from germline, CDR1 is LNHDA and CDR2 is SQIVND (reference sequence). V lost 0 bases to trimming and J lost 1 base, with 4 bases between them. CDR3 length: 13 amino acids. The CDR3 spells CASSIDRSYEQYF. In DNA form, the CDR3 reads TGTGCCAGTAGTATAGACAGGTCCTACGAGCAGTACTTC. Full variable domain (rest looked up from reference TRBV19 and TRBJ2-7): DGGITQSPKYLFRKEGQNVTLSCEQNLNHDAMYWYRQDPGQGLRLIYYSQIVNDFQKGDIAEGYSVSREKKESFPLTVTSAQKNPTAFYLCASSIDRSYEQYFGPGTRLTVT.

The rearrangement links TRBV10-3 to TRBJ1-5, with a tentative D call TRBD1 (6 bases). The CDR3 length is 16 residues. Trimming left V 10 bases short and J 0 bases short, with 19 bases between. Looked up from germline, CDR1 is ENHRY and CDR2 is SYGVKD. Here the CDR3 reads CATKTGTSNSNQPQHF. The CDR3 nucleotides read TGTGCCACCAAGACAGGAACTTCAAATAGCAATCAGCCCCAGCATTTT.

The rearrangement uses TRBV7-2 and TRBJ2-2, with TRBD2 as a possible D gene (6 bases). The CDR3 is 15 amino acids. Per the germline V gene, CDR1 is SGHTA and CDR2 is FQGNSA. Trimming took off 3 bases at V and 6 bases at J, with 14 bases between the two ends. CDR3 sequence reads: CASSLERGYPGELFF. In DNA form, the CDR3 reads TGTGCCAGCAGCTTGGAACGGGGGTACCCCGGGGAGCTGTTTTTT. The full variable domain, completed using reference TRBV7-2 and TRBJ2-2, is GAGVSQSPSNKVTEKGKDVELRCDPISGHTALYWYRQSLGQGLEFLIYFQGNSAPDKSGLPSDRFSAERTGGSVSTLTIQRTQQEDSAVYLCASSLERGYPGELFFGEGSRLTVL.

J is TRBJ1-2 and V is TRBV2, with 9 bases matching TRBD1. CDR1 and CDR2 (germline): SNHLY, FYNNEI. The length of the CDR3 is 12 residues. V dropped 6 bases and J dropped 6; count of bases not matched to a gene: 2. CDR3 protein: CASRGQGDGYTF. In DNA form, the CDR3 reads TGTGCCAGCAGGGGACAGGGAGATGGCTACACCTTC.

The CDR3 loop is CASSKQGPWGNTEAFF. The DNA of the CDR3 is TGTGCCAGCAGCAAACAGGGGCCGTGGGGGAACACTGAAGCTTTCTTT. The chain couples TRBV21-1 to TRBJ1-1; the listed D gene, TRBD1, was not tested against the DNA. TRBV21-1 counts as a pseudogene. This CDR3 has 16 residues.

The chain joins TRBV21-1 to TRBJ1-2. TRBV21-1 is given as a pseudogene. The CDR3 consists of 10 residues. The DNA for the CDR3 is TGTGCCAGCAGCATTTGCGGCCATCCGTTC. Its translation: CASSICGHPF.

This rearrangement joins TRBV7-2 to TRBJ1-3; no clear D gene. The CDR3 length is 15 residues. V dropped 0 bases and J dropped 2 bases, with 8 bases sitting between them. The V gene's germline CDR1 is SGHTA and CDR2 FQGNSA. CDR3 coding DNA: TGTGCCAGCAGCTTAGCCGGAGGGACTGGAAACACCATATATTTT. Protein: CASSLAGGTGNTIYF.

DNA of the CDR3: TGTGCCACCAGCAGAGGACTAACCACCGCAGATACGCAGTATTTT. Its protein product is CATSRGLTTADTQYF. The chain joins TRBV15 to TRBJ2-3, with D maybe TRBD2 (5 bases). V dropped 1 base and J dropped 4 bases, with 12 bases sitting between them. CDR1 is LNHNV, CDR2 YYDKDF, per germline (reference sequence). This CDR3 contains 15 residues.

This chain joins TRBV6-5 and TRBJ1-1, with 7 positions matching TRBD1. Losses at the gene ends were 7 bases for V and 5 bases for J; bases not matched to a gene: 7. CDR1 is MNHEY, CDR2 SVGAGI, per germline. The length of the CDR3 is 13 residues. CDR3 sequence (DNA): TGTGCCAGCAAGGAGGGGGCATGGACTGAAGCTTTCTTT. It encodes CASKEGAWTEAFF.

This clone has a handful of counts. The chain employs TRBV5-5 and TRBJ2-2, with TRBD1 identical over 7 bases. Germline V gene lookup returns CDR1 SGHKS and CDR2 YYEKEE (reference sequence). The CDR3 contains 13 residues. V was clipped by 7 bases and J by 5 bases; unmatched bases: 5. CDR3 region: CASRTGQTGELFF. Here the CDR3 DNA reads TGTGCCAGCCGGACAGGTCAGACCGGGGAGCTGTTTTTT. Looking up the rest from reference TRBV5-5 and TRBJ2-2 gives the full variable domain: DAGVTQSPTHLIKTRGQQVTLRCSPISGHKSVSWYQQVLGQGPQFIFQYYEKEERGRGNFPDRFSARQFPNYSSELNVNALLLGDSALYLCASRTGQTGELFFGEGSRLTVL.

The chain employs TRBV10-3 and TRBJ1-1; a possible D gene is TRBD1 (6 bases). Between the trimmed V and J ends, which lost 7 bases and 2 bases, there was a span of 14 bases. This CDR3 has 14 amino acids. Germline CDR1 is ENHRY and CDR2 is SYGVKD. CDR3 region: CAIKGDGLNTEAFF. The CDR3 nucleotides read TGTGCCATCAAGGGGGACGGTCTAAACACTGAAGCTTTCTTT.